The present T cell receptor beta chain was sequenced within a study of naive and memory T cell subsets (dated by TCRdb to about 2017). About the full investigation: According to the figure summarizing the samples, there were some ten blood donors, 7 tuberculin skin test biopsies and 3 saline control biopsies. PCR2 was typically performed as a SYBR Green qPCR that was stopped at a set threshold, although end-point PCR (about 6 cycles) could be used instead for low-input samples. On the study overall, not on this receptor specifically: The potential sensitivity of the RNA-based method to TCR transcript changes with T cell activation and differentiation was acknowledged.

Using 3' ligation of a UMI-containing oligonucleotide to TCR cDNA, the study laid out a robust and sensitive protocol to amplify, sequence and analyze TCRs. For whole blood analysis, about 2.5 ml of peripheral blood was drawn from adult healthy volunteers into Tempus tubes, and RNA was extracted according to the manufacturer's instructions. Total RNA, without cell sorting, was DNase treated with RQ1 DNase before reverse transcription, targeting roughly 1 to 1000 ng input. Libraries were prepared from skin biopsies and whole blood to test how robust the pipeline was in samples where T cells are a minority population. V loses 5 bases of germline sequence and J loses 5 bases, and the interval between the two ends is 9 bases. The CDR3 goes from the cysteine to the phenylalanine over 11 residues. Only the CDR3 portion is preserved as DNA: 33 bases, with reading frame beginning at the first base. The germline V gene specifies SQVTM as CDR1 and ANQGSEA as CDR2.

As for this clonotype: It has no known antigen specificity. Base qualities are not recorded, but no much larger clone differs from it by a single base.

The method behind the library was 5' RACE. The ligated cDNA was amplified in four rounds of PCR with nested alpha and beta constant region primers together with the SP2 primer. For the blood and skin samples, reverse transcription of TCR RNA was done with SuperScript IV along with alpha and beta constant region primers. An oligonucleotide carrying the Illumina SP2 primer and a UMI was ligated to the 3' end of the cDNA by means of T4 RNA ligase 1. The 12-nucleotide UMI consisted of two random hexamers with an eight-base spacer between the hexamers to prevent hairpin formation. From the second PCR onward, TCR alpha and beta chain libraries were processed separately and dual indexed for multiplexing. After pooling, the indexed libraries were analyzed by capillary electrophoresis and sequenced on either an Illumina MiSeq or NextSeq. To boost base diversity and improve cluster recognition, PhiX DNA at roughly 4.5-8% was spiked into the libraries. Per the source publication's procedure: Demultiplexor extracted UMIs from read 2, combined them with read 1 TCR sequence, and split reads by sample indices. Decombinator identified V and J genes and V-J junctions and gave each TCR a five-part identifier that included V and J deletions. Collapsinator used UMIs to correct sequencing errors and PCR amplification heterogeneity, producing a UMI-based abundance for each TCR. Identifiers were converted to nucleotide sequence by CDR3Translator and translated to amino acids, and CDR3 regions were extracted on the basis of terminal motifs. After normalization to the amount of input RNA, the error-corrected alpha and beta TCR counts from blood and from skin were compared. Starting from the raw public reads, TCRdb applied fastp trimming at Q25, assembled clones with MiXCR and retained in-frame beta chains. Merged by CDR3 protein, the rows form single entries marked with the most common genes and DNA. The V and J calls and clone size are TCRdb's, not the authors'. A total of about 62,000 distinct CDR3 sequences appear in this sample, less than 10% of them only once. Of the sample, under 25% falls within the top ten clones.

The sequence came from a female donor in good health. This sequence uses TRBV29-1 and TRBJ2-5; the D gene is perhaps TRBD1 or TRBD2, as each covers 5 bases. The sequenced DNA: TGCAGCGTTACGGGGCCGGAGACCCAGTACTTC. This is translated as CSVTGPETQYF.